One TCR beta chain is described in this entry. Its antigen remains unknown. From germline, CDR1 is DFQATT and CDR2 SNEGSKA (reference sequence). J gave up 0 bases and V 6 bases, and 8 bases lay outside the gene matches. This CDR3 is 14 amino acids long. The record originates from a study of post-analysis software for immune sequencing data. Study-wide results and caveats: Relative to controls, patients had several TRBV segments at higher frequency, with TRBV5-6, TRBV5-1 and TRBV20-1 among these.

Unique molecular identifiers were carried by the TCR beta cDNA libraries. TCRdb reprocessed the PCR reads with MiXCR, giving one entry per CDR3 protein. The data contain almost 700,000 distinct CDR3 sequences, 55% to 60% of them singletons. The J gene is TRBJ2-7, the V gene TRBV20-1; 7 nucleotides agree with TRBD2. The sample taken for sequencing was blood. The receptor comes from a girl aged 2 to 10 with multiple sclerosis. CDR3 sequence (DNA): TGCAGTGCGAATCAAGCGGGAAGCTCCTACGAGCAGTACTTC. This encodes CSANQAGSSYEQYF.